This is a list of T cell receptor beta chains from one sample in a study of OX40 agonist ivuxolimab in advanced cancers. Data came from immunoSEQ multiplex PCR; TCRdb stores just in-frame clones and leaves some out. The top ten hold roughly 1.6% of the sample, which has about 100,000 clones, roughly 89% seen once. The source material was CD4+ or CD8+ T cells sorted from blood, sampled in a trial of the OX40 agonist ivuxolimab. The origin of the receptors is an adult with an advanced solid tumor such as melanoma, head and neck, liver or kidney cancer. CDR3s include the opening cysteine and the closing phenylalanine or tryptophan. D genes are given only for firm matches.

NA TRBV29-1 CSVVRQETQYF
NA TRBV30 CAWSVKGNQPQHF
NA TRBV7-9 CASSIRTATDTQYF
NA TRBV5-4 CASSLRGSGKLFF
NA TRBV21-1 CASSPRTSGRPHNEQFF
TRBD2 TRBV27 CASSLFGGGGYEQYF
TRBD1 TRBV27 CASSRGQGMNTGELFF
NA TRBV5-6 CASSFGDLRTNEKLFF
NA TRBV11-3 CASSFGGAGYNEQFF
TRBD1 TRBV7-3 CASSPIQGASTEAFF
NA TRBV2 CASRVAGHQETQYF